Sequencing of this TCR beta chain was carried out in a study of T cell changes during pregnancy in multiple sclerosis. Per germline, CDR1 KGHSH and CDR2 LQKENI. The length of the CDR3 is 16 residues. Trimming shortened V by 3 bases and J by 2 bases, and 17 bases separated the two germline ends. Measured with immunoSEQ multiplex PCR; TCRdb has only the in-frame clones, and not every one. The sample contains fewer than 85,000 clones, about 89% of which appear only once. The sample here was peripheral blood, taken before pregnancy. The rearrangement joins TRBV18 to TRBJ2-7; D gene unclear. The clonotype originates from a female donor with multiple sclerosis, enrolled in a pregnancy study. The CDR3 DNA reads TGTGCCAGCTCACCTATAATCAGCGCGGCGCCCTACGAGCAGTACTTC. This translates into CASSPIISAAPYEQYF.